This T cell receptor beta chain comes out of a study of blood T cell repertoires in COVID-19. Germline assignment: CDR1 MNHEY and CDR2 SMNVEV (reference sequence). V was clipped by 7 bases and J by 5 bases, with 12 bases between them. CDR3 length: 14 residues. The table came from immunoSEQ multiplex PCR; TCRdb's copy has only in-frame clones and leaves some out. The table has about 250,000 clones, about 82% seen once. This TCR derives from a woman older than 75 with COVID-19, enrolled during active disease. Specimen: peripheral blood. The J gene is TRBJ1-6, the V gene TRBV27; D perhaps matches TRBD1 (6 bases). The CDR3, as DNA: TGTGCCAGCACCAAGGACAGAAATAATTCACCCCTCCACTTT. Residues: CASTKDRNNSPLHF.